This T cell receptor beta chain was recovered during a study of PD-1 blockade in classical Hodgkin lymphoma. Some clones are missing from TCRdb's copy, which holds only in-frame ones; the method was immunoSEQ multiplex PCR. The sample contains 21,000 or so clones, around three quarters of which appear only once. General study points: Complete responders showed a baseline diversity that resembled the diversity of newly diagnosed patients.

From germline, CDR1 is LNHNV and CDR2 YYDKDF (reference sequence). The CDR3 covers 14 residues. V dropped 1 base and J dropped 5 bases, with 9 bases sitting between them. A remark on this clone: What it recognizes is unknown.

Every one of the patients relapsed after autologous stem cell transplantation (brentuximab vedotin exposure was variable). The source material was peripheral blood mononuclear cells (PBMCs), sampled before the second cycle of nivolumab. The TCR originated in a human donor with classical Hodgkin lymphoma. V is TRBV15 and J is TRBJ1-5, with D possibly TRBD1 on 5 matching bases. CDR3 in amino acids: CATSRARGDQPQHF. CDR3 nucleotide sequence: TGTGCCACCAGCAGAGCTCGGGGGGATCAGCCCCAGCATTTT.